This T cell receptor beta chain was profiled in a study of blood T cell repertoires in COVID-19. Overall study context: Sites across the United States, Italy and Spain contributed samples from acute and convalescent COVID-19.

Data came from immunoSEQ multiplex PCR; TCRdb stores just in-frame clones and leaves some out. The sample carries about 120,000 clones, over 80% recorded once. Germline-derived CDR1 and CDR2 are LGHDT and YNNKEL (reference sequence). Losses at the gene ends were 4 bases for V and 5 bases for J; bases not matched to a gene: 6. The CDR3 covers 15 residues. The clonotype originates from a man aged 60 to 69 with acute or convalescent COVID-19. The V call is TRBV3-1 (or the pseudogene TRBV3-2), the J call TRBJ2-5; 11 bases match TRBD1. The sequenced sample was peripheral blood. The CDR3, as DNA: TGTGCCAGCAGCCCTCGGACAGGGGGCAAGGAGACCCAGTACTTC. Translation gives CASSPRTGGKETQYF.